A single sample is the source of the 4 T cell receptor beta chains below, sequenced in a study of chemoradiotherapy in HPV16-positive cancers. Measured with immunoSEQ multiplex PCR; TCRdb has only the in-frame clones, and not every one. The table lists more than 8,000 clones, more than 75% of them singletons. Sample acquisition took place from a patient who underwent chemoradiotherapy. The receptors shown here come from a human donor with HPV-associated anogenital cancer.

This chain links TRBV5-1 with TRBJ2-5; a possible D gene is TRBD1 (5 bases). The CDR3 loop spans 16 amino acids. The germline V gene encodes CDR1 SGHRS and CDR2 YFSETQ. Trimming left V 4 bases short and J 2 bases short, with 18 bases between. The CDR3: CASSPSAREGQETQYF. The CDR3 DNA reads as TGCGCCAGCAGCCCCTCCGCCAGGGAAGGTCAAGAGACCCAGTACTTC.

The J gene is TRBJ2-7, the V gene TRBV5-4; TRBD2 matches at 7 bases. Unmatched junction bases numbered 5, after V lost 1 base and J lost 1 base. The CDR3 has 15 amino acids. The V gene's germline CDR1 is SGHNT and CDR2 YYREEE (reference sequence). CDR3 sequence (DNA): TGTGCCAGCAGCTTGCGGCAGGGAGGGTCCTACGAGCAGTACTTC. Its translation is CASSLRQGGSYEQYF.

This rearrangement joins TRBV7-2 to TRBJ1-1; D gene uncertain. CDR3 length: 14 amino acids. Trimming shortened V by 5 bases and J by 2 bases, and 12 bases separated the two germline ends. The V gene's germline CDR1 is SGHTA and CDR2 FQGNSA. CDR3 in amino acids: CASSPGRSNTEAFF. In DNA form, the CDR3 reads TGTGCCAGCAGCCCCGGACGGTCAAACACTGAAGCTTTCTTT.

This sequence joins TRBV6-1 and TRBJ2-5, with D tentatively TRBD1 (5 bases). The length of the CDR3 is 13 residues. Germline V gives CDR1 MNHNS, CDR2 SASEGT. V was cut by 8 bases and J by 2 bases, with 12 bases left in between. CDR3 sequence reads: CASSRQKQETQYF. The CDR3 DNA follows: TGTGCCAGCTCTAGACAGAAACAAGAGACCCAGTACTTC.